This TCR beta chain was observed in a study of CD8+ T cells in alopecia areata. Study in general: In an open-label trial, patients got 5 to 10 mg tofacitinib twice daily. General study results and limits: Since there was just one nonresponder, nobody can yet say how baseline CD8+ expansion ties to response. Significant decreases in scalp clonality and expanded CD8+ clones followed tofacitinib treatment.

The treatment was: oral pan-JAK inhibitor, 5-10 mg twice daily. Worth noting for this clone: What it recognizes is unknown.

Germline values: CDR1 SEHNR, CDR2 FQNEAQ (reference sequence). The CDR3 spans 14 residues. V trimming: 5 bases; J trimming: 1 base; junction bases outside the gene matches: 4. Following RNA extraction, reverse transcription yielded cDNA that acted as the sequencing template. Here immunoSEQ multiplex PCR was the method, and the copy in TCRdb shows in-frame clones only, minus some. This table holds 190,000 or so clones, roughly 61% found once. The source is a human donor with alopecia areata. The rearrangement joins TRBV7-9 to TRBJ1-1, with 7 bases aligning to TRBD1. Sequenced material: CD8+ T cells sorted from blood, taken at week 24, from a patient treated with tofacitinib. CDR3 sequence: CASSGDRENTEAFF. In DNA form, the CDR3 reads TGTGCCAGCAGCGGAGACAGGGAGAACACTGAAGCTTTCTTT.